This entry lists 14 T cell receptor beta chains sequenced from one sample in a study of cytomegalovirus exposure and HLA in healthy donors. The PCR employed 60 Vbeta primers together with 13 Jbeta primers. The method was immunoSEQ multiplex PCR; TCRdb's version includes in-frame clones alone and lacks a portion of them. The sample lists around 200,000 clones, around three quarters occurring once. What was sequenced was PBMCs. Source of these receptors: a boy aged 5-17 years in good health and CMV-seronegative.

The V and J genes are TRBV11-3 and TRBJ2-7; D unresolved. CDR3 size: 13 residues. CDR1 is SGHNT, CDR2 YENEEA, per germline. Trimming stripped 2 bases from V and 3 bases from J, with 8 bases between. The CDR3 reads CASSLRGNYEQYF. The CDR3 nucleotides are TGTGCCAGCAGCTTACGCGGAAACTACGAGCAGTACTTC.

The chain is built from TRBV11-2 and TRBJ1-1; 7 nucleotides match TRBD1. The CDR3 is 14 residues long. Germline V CDR1 and CDR2: SGHAT, FQNNGV. The V gene end was trimmed by 1 base and the J gene end by 4 bases; junction bases not matched to a gene: 3. The CDR3 is CASSLGRGSTEAFF. CDR3 sequence (DNA): TGTGCCAGCAGCTTAGGCAGGGGGAGCACTGAAGCTTTCTTT. Full variable domain (missing parts from reference TRBV11-2 and TRBJ1-1): EAGVAQSPRYKIIEKRQSVAFWCNPISGHATLYWYQQILGQGPKLLIQFQNNGVVDDSQLPKDRFSAERLKGVDSTLKIQPAKLEDSAVYLCASSLGRGSTEAFFGQGTRLTVV.

This chain links TRBV30 with TRBJ2-7; the match to TRBD2 covers 9 bases. This CDR3 comprises 16 residues. Germline V gene sequence: CDR1 GTSNPN, CDR2 SVGIG (reference sequence). The V and J ends lost 2 bases and 6 bases, in that order; junction bases with no gene match: 14. As DNA, the CDR3 is TGTGCCTGGAGTTCCACCGTACTAGCGGGTCCCCGCGAGCAGTACTTC. Amino acid sequence: CAWSSTVLAGPREQYF.

The J gene is TRBJ2-1, the V gene TRBV27; D uncertain. Trimming cost V 5 bases and J 0 bases, with 11 bases left between them. CDR1 is MNHEY, CDR2 SMNVEV, per germline (reference sequence). The CDR3 spans 15 residues. DNA of the CDR3: TGTGCCAGCAGTCCCGCTTTCTACTCCTACAATGAGCAGTTCTTC. This codes for CASSPAFYSYNEQFF.

The J gene is TRBJ2-2, the V gene TRBV11-2; D possibly corresponds to TRBD1 (6 bases). The V end lost 5 bases, the J end lost 5 bases, and 9 bases lay between the germline ends. The CDR3 spans 13 residues. CDR1 is SGHAT, CDR2 FQNNGV, per germline. The CDR3 here is CASSRRGTGELFF. The CDR3 coding sequence is TGTGCCAGCAGCCGCAGGGGAACCGGGGAGCTGTTTTTT. Based on the CDR3 plus reference TRBV11-2 and TRBJ2-2, the full variable domain is EAGVAQSPRYKIIEKRQSVAFWCNPISGHATLYWYQQILGQGPKLLIQFQNNGVVDDSQLPKDRFSAERLKGVDSTLKIQPAKLEDSAVYLCASSRRGTGELFFGEGSRLTVL.

This clone showed up just a few times. The sample carries other DNA sequences with the same CDR3. This sequence joins TRBV7-9 and TRBJ2-5; possibly TRBD1 for D (5 bases). CDR3 length: 16 residues. V dropped 4 bases and J dropped 3 bases, with 18 bases sitting between them. Germline V lookup: CDR1 SEHNR, CDR2 FQNEAQ (reference sequence). CDR3 DNA sequence: TGTGCCAGCAGCTCCCCACTGGCAGGGCTCGAAGAGACCCAGTACTTC. It codes for CASSSPLAGLEETQYF.

The gene calls are TRBV19 and TRBJ1-2; 7 positions match TRBD1. This CDR3 has 15 residues. Per the germline V gene, CDR1 is LNHDA and CDR2 is SQIVND (reference sequence). V lost 4 bases and J lost 5; bases outside the gene matches: 10. As DNA, the CDR3 is TGTGCCAGTAGTACAGGACAGGACCGATGGTATGGCTACACCTTC. The encoded protein is CASSTGQDRWYGYTF.

V gene TRBV12-5 combines with J gene TRBJ2-3; TRBD2 aligns across 12 bases. This CDR3 is built from 16 residues. J lost 2 bases, V lost 9 bases, and 9 bases had no gene match. Germline V CDR1 and CDR2: LGHNT, FRNRAP. CDR3 in amino acids: CASLGGLAGITDTQYF. CDR3 bases: TGTGCTAGCCTGGGTGGACTAGCGGGGATCACAGATACGCAGTATTTT.

V is TRBV6-1 and J is TRBJ2-3; 7 positions agree with TRBD2. This CDR3 has 14 residues. The germline gives CDR1 MNHNS, CDR2 SASEGT. The V and J ends lost 8 bases and 3 bases, in that order; junction bases with no gene match: 8. The CDR3 loop reads CASSSGRGTDTQYF. CDR3 nucleotide sequence: TGTGCCAGCTCCTCGGGGAGGGGTACAGATACGCAGTATTTT.

The chain is built from TRBV9 and TRBJ2-7; D may be TRBD2 (6 bases). Germline CDR1 is SGDLS and CDR2 is YYNGEE. The CDR3 has 16 amino acids. Trimming cost V 0 bases and J 4 bases, with 17 bases left between them. The CDR3 bases are TGTGCCAGCAGCGTAGACCCTACGGGGAGGAAATACGAGCAGTACTTC. Translation: CASSVDPTGRKYEQYF.

V gene TRBV6-6 combines with J gene TRBJ2-7, with 7 bases fitting TRBD1. V lost 2 bases and J lost 5; bases outside the gene matches: 3. The CDR3 is made up of 13 amino acids. In germline, CDR1 is MNHNY, CDR2 SVGAGI (reference sequence). CDR3 sequence reads: CASSYPDRNEQYF. The DNA for the CDR3 is TGTGCCAGCAGTTACCCGGACAGGAACGAGCAGTACTTC.

The chain carries TRBV29-1 and TRBJ1-1; 8 positions agree with TRBD1. Trimming at V came to 3 bases and at J to 0 bases, leaving 12 bases not matched to a gene. The germline V gene has CDR1 SQVTM and CDR2 ANQGSEA. CDR3 size: 17 residues. The CDR3: CSVDRPGTGPMNTEAFF. In nucleotides, the CDR3 is TGCAGCGTTGATCGGCCGGGGACAGGACCTATGAACACTGAAGCTTTCTTT. Full variable domain (outside the CDR3, taken from reference TRBV29-1 and TRBJ1-1): SAVISQKPSRDICQRGTSLTIQCQVDSQVTMMFWYRQQPGQSLTLIATANQGSEATYESGFVIDKFPISRPNLTFSTLTVSNMSPEDSSIYLCSVDRPGTGPMNTEAFFGQGTRLTVV.

V usage is TRBV5-4 and J usage is TRBJ2-2; D is unresolved. Looked up from germline, CDR1 is SGHNT and CDR2 is YYREEE (reference sequence). The CDR3 covers 13 residues. The germline V and J ends were trimmed by 1 base and 4 bases, with 5 bases remaining between them. The CDR3 loop is CASSLTFTGELFF. The CDR3 nucleotides read TGTGCCAGCAGCTTGACTTTCACCGGGGAGCTGTTTTTT. Based on the CDR3 plus reference TRBV5-4 and TRBJ2-2, the full variable domain is ETGVTQSPTHLIKTRGQQVTLRCSSQSGHNTVSWYQQALGQGPQFIFQYYREEENGRGNFPPRFSGLQFPNYSSELNVNALELDDSALYLCASSLTFTGELFFGEGSRLTVL.

The chain is built from TRBV6-6 and TRBJ2-1, with TRBD2 matching 9 bases. Germline V gene sequence: CDR1 MNHNY, CDR2 SVGAGI (reference sequence). CDR3 length: 15 residues. After removal of 5 bases from V and 6 bases from J, the junction contained 8 bases not matched to a gene. This chain's CDR3 is CASSHGTSTPNEQFF. CDR3 bases: TGTGCCAGCAGTCACGGGACTAGCACGCCCAATGAGCAGTTCTTC.